The 30 T cell receptor beta chains below come from one sample, sequenced in a study of identical twins. MiXCR was run by TCRdb on the 5' RACE reads, yielding one entry per CDR3 protein. The top ten clones hold about 0.52% of a sample with 450,000 or so distinct CDR3 sequences, approximately 15% of them seen once. The sample was also reused in another study, on yellow fever vaccine responses in identical twins.

Material for sequencing was CD4+ T cells sorted from blood. The receptors shown here come from a woman under 30 in good health.

This clonotype was counted at least ten times. The chain couples TRBV12-3 or TRBV12-4 to TRBJ2-2, with D unresolved. This CDR3 is 16 amino acids long. V shed 5 bases and J shed 0 bases, with 13 bases lying between them. The CDR3 loop reads CASSRALIANTGELFF. Here the CDR3 DNA reads TGTGCCAGCAGTCGGGCTTTGATCGCGAACACCGGGGAGCTGTTTTTT.

Note on this clonotype: A read error may account for a junction end that differs from germline. The rearrangement links TRBV2 to TRBJ2-7, with TRBD1 matching over 8 bases. Germline V lookup: CDR1 SNHLY, CDR2 FYNNEI. This CDR3 contains 16 residues. CDR3 in DNA: TGTGCCAGCAGTGATTTTCGGGACAGGTCCTCCTACGAGCAGAACTTC. It is translated as CASSDFRDRSSYEQNF.

The CDR3 nucleotides are TGCGCCAGCAGCCAAGTTGGCGGGAGGGACTACAATGAGCAGTTCTTC. This sequence encodes CASSQVGGRDYNEQFF. The V gene is TRBV4-3, the J gene TRBJ2-1, with 9 bases identical to TRBD2. This CDR3 spans 16 amino acids. J was trimmed by 3 bases and V by 1 base; bases with no gene match: 4. CDR1 and CDR2 (germline): LGHNA, YSLEER.

The chain links TRBV10-3 to TRBJ2-3, with TRBD2 matching over 11 bases. Looked up from germline, CDR1 is ENHRY and CDR2 is SYGVKD. The CDR3 is 15 amino acids. With 5 bases clipped from V and 3 bases from J, the junction kept 4 bases outside the gene matches. The CDR3 bases are TGTGCCATCAGTCTAGCGGGAGGTGAGACAGATACGCAGTATTTT. It codes for CAISLAGGETDTQYF.

J is TRBJ2-3 and V is TRBV6-2 or TRBV6-3; TRBD2 might be the D (6 bases). CDR3 length equals 15 residues. Trimming removed 0 bases at V and 7 bases at J, with 14 bases between. Germline assignment: CDR1 MNHEY and CDR2 SVGEGT. CDR3 in amino acids: CASSYSREMYNTQYF. As DNA, the CDR3 is TGTGCCAGCAGTTACTCCCGGGAGATGTACAATACGCAGTATTTT.

The chain combines TRBV21-1 with TRBJ2-2; the DNA was not used to check the table's D call, TRBD2. TRBV21-1 is noted as a pseudogene. CDR3 length equals 20 residues. Written as DNA, the CDR3 is TGTGCCAGCAGCAAGGGAACTAGCGGGAGTCCGGGTTTGAACACCGGGGAGCTGTTTTTT. The encoded protein is CASSKGTSGSPGLNTGELFF.

This clonotype was seen more than once but under ten times. The rearrangement links TRBV6-2 or TRBV6-3 to TRBJ1-1; 8 bases fit TRBD1. CDR1 is MNHEY and CDR2 is SVGEGT in the germline V gene. Trimming cost V 7 bases and J 7 bases; bases outside gene matches: 8. The CDR3 has 13 residues. This CDR3 reads CASILQGVGEAFF. DNA for the CDR3: TGTGCCAGCATCCTACAGGGGGTTGGTGAAGCTTTCTTT.

The chain links TRBV12-3 or TRBV12-4 to TRBJ1-2; unclear D gene. Trimming shortened V by 2 bases and J by 4 bases, and 5 bases separated the two germline ends. There are 12 residues in the CDR3. CDR3 amino acids: CASSLSSYGYTF. DNA for the CDR3: TGTGCCAGCAGTTTATCATCCTATGGCTACACCTTC.

This clonotype was recorded a few times. V usage is TRBV7-9 and J usage is TRBJ2-7; 7 nucleotides agree with TRBD1. The CDR3 is 15 amino acids. Germline values: CDR1 SEHNR, CDR2 FQNEAQ (reference sequence). The V and J ends lost 1 base and 2 bases, in that order; junction bases with no gene match: 5. The CDR3 region is CASSLDRQGTYEQYF. CDR3 coding DNA: TGTGCCAGCAGCTTAGACCGACAGGGCACCTACGAGCAGTACTTC.

The chain employs TRBV5-5 and TRBJ2-7; D tentatively reads TRBD1 or TRBD2 (5 bases each). The germline V and J ends were trimmed by 2 bases and 3 bases, with 15 bases remaining between them. Germline-derived CDR1 and CDR2 are SGHKS and YYEKEE (reference sequence). CDR3 size: 15 residues. CDR3 sequence (DNA): TGTGCCAGCAGCTTAAAGCGTAGAGGGGTCTACGAGCAGTACTTC. Translating it yields CASSLKRRGVYEQYF. The whole variable domain, filled in from reference TRBV5-5 and TRBJ2-7, reads DAGVTQSPTHLIKTRGQQVTLRCSPISGHKSVSWYQQVLGQGPQFIFQYYEKEERGRGNFPDRFSARQFPNYSSELNVNALLLGDSALYLCASSLKRRGVYEQYFGPGTRLTVT.

J is TRBJ2-5 and V is TRBV7-9, with 9 nucleotides matching TRBD1. The CDR3 runs 14 residues. V was clipped by 1 base and J by 3 bases; unmatched bases: 0. Germline assignment: CDR1 SEHNR and CDR2 FQNEAQ (reference sequence). As DNA, the CDR3 is TGTGCCAGCAGCTTAGGACAGGGGGAAGAGACCCAGTACTTC. This sequence encodes CASSLGQGEETQYF.

This clonotype was detected many times. V is TRBV29-1 and J is TRBJ1-1; possible D gene TRBD1, 6 bases. CDR3 size: 10 residues. The germline V gene encodes CDR1 SQVTM and CDR2 ANQGSEA. Trimming cost V 3 bases and J 12 bases, with 11 bases left between them. The CDR3 DNA follows: TGCAGCGTTGATGGGCAGGGGCCTTTCTTT. Translation: CSVDGQGPFF.

This clonotype was seen many times. The V gene is TRBV10-3, the J gene TRBJ2-3; D is tentatively TRBD1 or TRBD2 (5 bases each). Deletions cut 5 bases from V and 6 bases from J, with 15 bases between. Germline CDR1 ENHRY, CDR2 SYGVKD. This CDR3 has 14 amino acids. CDR3 region: CAISRGRDGDTQYF. In DNA form, the CDR3 reads TGTGCCATCAGTCGGGGCAGGGACGGGGATACGCAGTATTTT.

This rearrangement joins TRBV20-1 to TRBJ2-1, with D maybe TRBD2 (6 bases). Looked up from germline, CDR1 is DFQATT and CDR2 is SNEGSKA (reference sequence). This CDR3 spans 14 amino acids. Between the trimmed V and J ends, which lost 3 bases and 8 bases, there was a span of 17 bases. CDR3 sequence reads: CSASTSITWYEQFF. The DNA for the CDR3 is TGCAGTGCTAGTACTAGCATCACTTGGTATGAGCAGTTCTTC.

The chain is built from TRBV7-2 and TRBJ2-4; D not certain. This CDR3 is built from 12 residues. Germline CDR1 reads SGHTA; CDR2 reads FQGNSA. Trimming removed 5 bases from V and 4 bases from J, with 6 bases in between. CDR3 sequence (DNA): TGTGCCAGCAGCGCAATAAAAAACATTCAGTACTTC. Translation: CASSAIKNIQYF. Looking up the rest from reference TRBV7-2 and TRBJ2-4 gives the full variable domain: GAGVSQSPSNKVTEKGKDVELRCDPISGHTALYWYRQSLGQGLEFLIYFQGNSAPDKSGLPSDRFSAERTGGSVSTLTIQRTQQEDSAVYLCASSAIKNIQYFGAGTRLSVL.

The chain carries TRBV19 and TRBJ2-7, with TRBD2 identical over 8 bases. Germline V gene sequence: CDR1 LNHDA, CDR2 SQIVND (reference sequence). J gave up 0 bases and V 3 bases, and 4 bases lay outside the gene matches. The CDR3 runs 15 residues. The CDR3 sequence is CASSIRGGISYEQYF. DNA for the CDR3: TGTGCCAGTAGTATTCGGGGGGGGATCTCCTACGAGCAGTACTTC.

As for this clonotype: A single base separates this from a much larger clone, so it may be a read error. This sequence joins TRBV25-1 and TRBJ2-6; D unclear. Trimming pared 5 bases from V and 0 bases from J, leaving 2 bases between. There are 13 residues in the CDR3. Germline CDR1 is MGHDK and CDR2 is SYGVNS. The CDR3 bases are TGTGCCAGCAGTAACTCTGGGGCCAACGTCCTGACTTTC. As protein: CASSNSGANVLTF.

This clonotype was observed a few times. The gene calls are TRBV20-1 and TRBJ2-7; D gene unclear. Looked up from germline, CDR1 is DFQATT and CDR2 is SNEGSKA (reference sequence). The CDR3 has 14 amino acids. The ends were cut back, 1 base at V and 7 bases at J, with 17 bases in the middle. DNA for the CDR3: TGCAGTGCTAGAGTCGAAACCGGGCTGTTGGAGCAGTACTTC. Protein product: CSARVETGLLEQYF.

This clonotype was recorded a few times. The chain employs TRBV12-3 or TRBV12-4 and TRBJ1-5; TRBD1 agrees at 9 bases. V was clipped by 6 bases and J by 6 bases; unmatched bases: 12. The CDR3 is 16 residues long. The CDR3 DNA reads TGTGCCAGCAGCCTGGACAGGGGCAAAGGGGGTCAGCCCCAGCATTTT. Its translation: CASSLDRGKGGQPQHF.

This clonotype was detected many times. V and J are TRBV7-9 and TRBJ2-2; D call uncertain. V was pared by 11 bases and J by 3 bases, with 13 bases between. Germline V gene lookup returns CDR1 SEHNR and CDR2 FQNEAQ (reference sequence). This CDR3 spans 13 amino acids. The CDR3 DNA is TGTGCCGGAGCCTCGCCGCACACCGGGGAGCTGTTTTTT. Its protein is CAGASPHTGELFF.

The chain is built from TRBV6-2 or TRBV6-3 and TRBJ1-1; no firm D call. V lost 6 bases, J lost 2 bases, and 16 bases lay in between. The germline V gene has CDR1 MNHEY and CDR2 SVGEGT. The CDR3 extends over 15 amino acids. DNA of the CDR3: TGTGCCAGCAGGCGATACGACGTCAGTAACACTGAAGCTTTCTTT. It encodes CASRRYDVSNTEAFF.

This clonotype was counted between two and nine times. The chain carries TRBV20-1 and TRBJ2-5; D tentatively reads TRBD1 or TRBD2 (6 bases each). The ends were cut back, 0 bases at V and 6 bases at J, with 11 bases in the middle. This CDR3 contains 13 residues. Per germline, CDR1 DFQATT and CDR2 SNEGSKA (reference sequence). The DNA for the CDR3 is TGCAGTGCTAGAGATCGGGGGCTGAAGACCCAGTACTTC. Translation gives CSARDRGLKTQYF.

A few counts support this clonotype. This sequence joins TRBV25-1 and TRBJ1-1; D is ambiguous. The germline V gene encodes CDR1 MGHDK and CDR2 SYGVNS. This CDR3 has 14 amino acids. Trimming stripped 3 bases from V and 5 bases from J, with 13 bases between. The CDR3 bases are TGTGCCAGCAGTGATGGAGGGTTAAGGACTGAAGCTTTCTTT. It yields the protein CASSDGGLRTEAFF.

This clonotype came up many times. The chain carries TRBV25-1 and TRBJ1-1; 7 positions match TRBD1. V shed 0 bases and J 1 base; nucleotides not matched to a gene: 2. CDR1 and CDR2 from the germline V gene are MGHDK and SYGVNS. This CDR3 comprises 15 residues. The CDR3: CASSEYRQGNTEAFF. The CDR3, as DNA: TGTGCCAGCAGTGAATATCGACAGGGGAACACTGAAGCTTTCTTT.

The J gene is TRBJ2-3, the V gene TRBV7-6; D is undetermined. CDR1 is SGHVS and CDR2 is FNYEAQ in the germline V gene. The CDR3 covers 14 residues. V gave up 5 bases and J gave up 2 bases, with 11 bases separating them. CDR3 residues: CASSTGPTTDTQYF. DNA for the CDR3: TGTGCCAGCAGCACCGGGCCGACCACAGATACGCAGTATTTT. The full variable domain, rest sourced from reference TRBV7-6 and TRBJ2-3, is GAGVSQSPRYKVTKRGQDVALRCDPISGHVSLYWYRQALGQGPEFLTYFNYEAQQDKSGLPNDRFSAERPEGSISTLTIQRTEQRDSAMYRCASSTGPTTDTQYFGPGTRLTVL.

J is TRBJ2-3 and V is TRBV20-1, with 8 bases identical to TRBD1. The germline gives CDR1 DFQATT, CDR2 SNEGSKA (reference sequence). The CDR3 runs to 14 residues. V gave up 5 bases and J gave up 3 bases; unmatched junction bases: 7. CDR3 protein: CSAPTRQGTDTQYF. The CDR3 DNA reads as TGCAGTGCTCCGACTCGACAGGGGACAGATACGCAGTATTTT.

Written as DNA, the CDR3 is TGCGCCAGCAGCTTGATCCCTAGTAATCAGCCCCAGCATTTT. Its protein product is CASSLIPSNQPQHF. The V gene is TRBV5-1, the J gene TRBJ1-5, with D hard to call. Germline CDR1 and CDR2: SGHRS and YFSETQ. This CDR3 is built from 14 residues. V was trimmed by 1 base and J by 4 bases, leaving 9 bases between them.

This clonotype came up a few times. This chain links TRBV4-2 with TRBJ2-7; D is perhaps TRBD1 or TRBD2 (6 bases each). The V end was cut by 8 bases, the J end by 7 bases, with 18 bases between. CDR1 and CDR2 (germline): LGHNA, YNFKEQ. There are 13 residues in the CDR3. The CDR3 sequence is CASSLLGGAEQYF. For the CDR3, the DNA is TGTGCCAGCTCCCTGCTGGGGGGCGCGGAGCAGTACTTC.

The V gene is TRBV9, the J gene TRBJ2-7, with 7 bases matching TRBD1. Trimming removed 0 bases from V and 6 bases from J; junction bases left unmatched: 3. Germline V lookup: CDR1 SGDLS, CDR2 YYNGEE. This CDR3 spans 13 amino acids. The CDR3 region is CASSVAGTVEQYF. The CDR3 DNA reads TGTGCCAGCAGCGTAGCCGGGACAGTCGAGCAGTACTTC.

This clonotype was picked up a small number of times. The J gene is TRBJ2-2, the V gene TRBV9, with a weak D call TRBD1 (5 bases). CDR3 length: 14 amino acids. Germline V lookup: CDR1 SGDLS, CDR2 YYNGEE. The V end lost 5 bases, the J end lost 4 bases, and 12 bases lay between the germline ends. The CDR3 region is CASRDRIGTGELFF. CDR3 in DNA: TGTGCCAGCAGAGACAGAATAGGCACCGGGGAGCTGTTTTTT.